Listed below are T cell receptor beta chains from one sample, sequenced in a study of cytomegalovirus exposure and HLA in healthy donors. Sequencing used immunoSEQ multiplex PCR; TCRdb keeps in-frame clones, though not all of them. Here the sample spans around 150,000 clones, 75% being singletons. Sequencing used PBMCs. These receptors originate from a male donor in good health and CMV-seronegative. The CDR3 runs from the conserved cysteine through the conserved F or W. The D gene is left open where the match is weak. A row's size may be missing; if present it is once, few, many or a size class.

V	size	J	D	CDR3	DNA
TRBV7-9	.	TRBJ2-3	TRBD2	CASTSGTSLTDTQYF	TGTGCCAGCACCTCAGGGACTAGTTTAACAGATACGCAGTATTTT
TRBV9	.	TRBJ2-7	.	CASSLGLSSSYEQYF	TGTGCCAGCAGCCTCGGACTATCGAGCTCCTACGAGCAGTACTTC
TRBV2	.	TRBJ1-1	TRBD1	CASSGQGAVGSEAFF	TGTGCCAGCTCGGGACAGGGGGCTGTGGGATCTGAAGCTTTCTTT
TRBV2	.	TRBJ1-1	TRBD1	CASSPGTGPPRAFF	TGTGCCAGCAGCCCCGGGACAGGGCCTCCGCGAGCTTTCTTT
TRBV2	.	TRBJ2-1	TRBD1	CASTRRGQATNEQFF	TGTGCCAGCACCAGACGCGGACAGGCCACCAATGAGCAGTTCTTC
TRBV6-1	.	TRBJ1-3	TRBD1	CASSGQGSGNTIYF	TGTGCCAGCAGTGGACAGGGGTCAGGAAACACCATATATTTT
TRBV7-3	.	TRBJ2-2	.	CASSSGNTGELFF	TGTGCCAGCAGCTCAGGGAACACCGGGGAGCTGTTTTTT
TRBV11-3	.	TRBJ1-1	.	CASSDMNTEAFF	TGTGCCAGCAGCGACATGAACACTGAAGCTTTCTTT
TRBV9	.	TRBJ2-7	.	CASSVDIGGYEQYF	TGTGCCAGCAGCGTAGATATAGGAGGCTACGAGCAGTACTTC
TRBV5-1	.	TRBJ2-6	TRBD1	CASREGQGYTGANVLTF	TGCGCCAGCAGGGAGGGACAGGGCTATACCGGGGCCAACGTCCTGACTTTC
TRBV14	.	TRBJ2-7	TRBD1	CASSQAETGFSTYEQYF	TGTGCCAGCAGCCAAGCCGAGACAGGGTTCTCAACCTACGAGCAGTACTTC
TRBV27	.	TRBJ2-7	.	CASRRSQAYEQYF	TGTGCCAGTAGAAGATCTCAAGCCTACGAGCAGTACTTC
TRBV7-9	.	TRBJ2-7	TRBD1	CASSLDIGQGYEQYF	TGTGCCAGCAGCTTAGACATCGGACAGGGCTACGAGCAGTACTTC
TRBV7-3	.	TRBJ2-7	TRBD2	CASSLQGGGSYEQYF	TGTGCCAGCAGCTTACAGGGCGGGGGCTCCTACGAGCAGTACTTC
TRBV19	.	TRBJ2-7	TRBD1	CASSTRGTGEYEQYF	TGTGCCAGTAGTACCAGGGGGACAGGGGAATACGAGCAGTACTTC
TRBV19	.	TRBJ1-2	TRBD1	CASSLATGRGGYTF	TGTGCCAGTAGTCTCGCGACAGGGCGAGGGGGCTACACCTTC
TRBV6-6	.	TRBJ2-2	.	CASSYSREGKTGELFF	TGTGCCAGCAGTTACTCGAGGGAAGGGAAGACCGGGGAGCTGTTTTTT
TRBV19	.	TRBJ1-1	TRBD1	CASRQDRENTEAFF	TGTGCCAGCCGCCAAGACAGGGAAAACACTGAAGCTTTCTTT
TRBV4-3	medium-sized	TRBJ2-3	TRBD2	CASSQDRTSGLEYF	TGCGCCAGCAGCCAAGATCGAACGAGTGGACTAGAGTATTTT
TRBV18	once	TRBJ2-7	TRBD1	CASSPKTGLHYEQYF	TGTGCCAGCTCACCGAAGACAGGGTTACACTACGAGCAGTACTTC
TRBV28	.	TRBJ2-6	.	CASSLEGAGSGANVLTF	TGTGCCAGCAGTTTGGAAGGGGCAGGCTCTGGGGCCAACGTCCTGACTTTC
TRBV28	.	TRBJ1-1	TRBD1	CASSLRWDRVQGNEAFF	TGTGCCAGCAGTTTAAGGTGGGACAGGGTCCAAGGTAATGAAGCTTTCTTT
TRBV7-9	.	TRBJ2-1	.	CASSSQGFGNEQFF	TGTGCCAGCAGCAGTCAGGGTTTCGGCAATGAGCAGTTCTTC
TRBV2	.	TRBJ2-4	.	CASSEDGAAKNIQYF	TGTGCCAGCAGTGAAGACGGTGCAGCCAAAAACATTCAGTACTTC
TRBV2	.	TRBJ2-7	TRBD2	CASSGTSSYEQYF	TGTGCCTCATCCGGGACTAGCAGTTACGAGCAGTACTTC
TRBV2	.	TRBJ2-1	.	CASSERGGYNEQFF	TGTGCCAGCAGTGAAAGGGGGGGCTACAATGAGCAGTTCTTC
TRBV19	.	TRBJ1-5	TRBD1	CASIGQVNQPQHF	TGTGCCAGTATAGGACAGGTCAATCAGCCCCAGCATTTT
TRBV11-2	once	TRBJ2-2	.	CASSFIQKGHTGELFF	TGTGCCAGCAGCTTTATCCAGAAGGGGCACACCGGGGAGCTGTTTTTT